This TCR beta chain is from a study of T cell repertoires in cytomegalovirus infection. Study-level information: Recently identified HLA-C-restricted CMV epitopes were among the peptides used.

The germline CDR1 and CDR2 sequences are MGHRA and YSYEKL. The ends lost 6 bases at V and 0 bases at J; junction bases unmatched: 6. This CDR3 is built from 16 residues. Whole-study results and caveats: HLA-C-restricted CMV clonotypes gave the most frequent clonotype in two of eight donors. Cumulative public TCR beta family frequency identified carriers of CMV plus the relevant HLA.

TCRdb used MiXCR to reprocess the reads, holding one entry per CDR3 protein. The sample contains around 300,000 distinct CDR3 sequences, approximately 25% of which appear only once. As regards this clonotype: Antigen: not known.

The rearrangement joins TRBV4-1 to TRBJ2-2; 8 nucleotides line up with TRBD2. The source is a human donor in good health (CMV status not recorded). Some clones in this sample may be carry-over from other donors' samples. Specimen: cultured PBMCs, collected from culture after CMV antigen stimulation. The CDR3 loop reads CASSTGGKSNTGELFF. The CDR3, as DNA: TGCGCCAGCAGTACGGGAGGGAAATCGAACACCGGGGAGCTGTTTTTT.